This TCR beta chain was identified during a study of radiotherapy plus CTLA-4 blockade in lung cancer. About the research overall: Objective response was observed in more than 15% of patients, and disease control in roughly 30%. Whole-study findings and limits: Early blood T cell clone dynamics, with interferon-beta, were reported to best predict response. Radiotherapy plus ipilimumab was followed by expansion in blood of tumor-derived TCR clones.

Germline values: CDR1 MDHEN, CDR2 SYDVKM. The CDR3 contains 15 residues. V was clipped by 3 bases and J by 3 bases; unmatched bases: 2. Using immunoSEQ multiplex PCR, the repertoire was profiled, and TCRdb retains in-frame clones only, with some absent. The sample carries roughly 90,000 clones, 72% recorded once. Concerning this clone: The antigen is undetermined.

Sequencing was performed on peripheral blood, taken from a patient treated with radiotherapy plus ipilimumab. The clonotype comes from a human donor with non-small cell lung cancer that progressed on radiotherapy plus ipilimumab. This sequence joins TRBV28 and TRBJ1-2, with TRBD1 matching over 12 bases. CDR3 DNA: TGTGCCAGCAGTTTGGGACAGGGGGCACACTATGGCTACACCTTC. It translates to CASSLGQGAHYGYTF.